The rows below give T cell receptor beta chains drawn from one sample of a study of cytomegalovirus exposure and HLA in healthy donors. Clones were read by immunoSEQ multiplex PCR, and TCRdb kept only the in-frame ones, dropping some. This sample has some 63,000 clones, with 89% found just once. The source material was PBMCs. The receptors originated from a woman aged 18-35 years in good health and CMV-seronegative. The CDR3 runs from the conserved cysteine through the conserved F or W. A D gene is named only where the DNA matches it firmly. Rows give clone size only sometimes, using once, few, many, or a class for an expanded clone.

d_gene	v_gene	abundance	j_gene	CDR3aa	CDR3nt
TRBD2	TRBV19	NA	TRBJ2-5	CASSFGGGETQYF	TGTGCCAGTAGTTTTGGGGGGGGAGAGACCCAGTACTTC
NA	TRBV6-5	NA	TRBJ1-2	CASSRPGVYGYTF	TGTGCCAGCAGTCGGCCAGGGGTATATGGCTACACCTTC
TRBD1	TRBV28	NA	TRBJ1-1	CATKKQGATEAFF	TGTGCCACCAAAAAACAGGGGGCGACTGAAGCTTTCTTT
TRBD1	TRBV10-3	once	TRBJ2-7	CAIKTGTGYEQYF	TGTGCCATCAAAACCGGGACAGGCTACGAGCAGTACTTC
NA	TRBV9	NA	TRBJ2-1	CASHRTGQVGYNEQFF	TGTGCCAGCCACCGCACTGGGCAAGTGGGTTACAATGAGCAGTTCTTC
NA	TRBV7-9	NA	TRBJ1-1	CASSLNSVTEAFF	TGTGCCAGCAGCTTAAATTCGGTCACTGAAGCTTTCTTT
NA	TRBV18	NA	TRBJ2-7	CASSTQSYEQYF	TGTGCCAGCTCAACCCAGTCCTACGAGCAGTACTTC
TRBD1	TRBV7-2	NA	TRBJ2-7	CASSSYTQGGYEQYF	TGTGCCAGCAGCTCCTACACACAGGGGGGTTACGAGCAGTACTTC
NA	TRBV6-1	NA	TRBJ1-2	CASRDDSPGGYTF	TGTGCCAGCAGGGATGACAGTCCGGGCGGCTACACCTTC
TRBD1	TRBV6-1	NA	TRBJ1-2	CASSASGQSVVDTF	TGTGCCAGCAGCGCCTCGGGACAGTCCGTAGTCGACACCTTC
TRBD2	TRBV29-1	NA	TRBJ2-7	CSVEEAGDEQYF	TGCAGCGTTGAAGAGGCGGGGGACGAGCAGTACTTC
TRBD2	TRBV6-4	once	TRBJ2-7	CASTRSGGPNYEQYF	TGTGCCAGCACTCGAAGCGGGGGCCCCAACTACGAGCAGTACTTC
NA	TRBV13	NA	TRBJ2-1	CASSPQDREQFF	TGTGCCAGCAGCCCTCAGGACAGAGAGCAGTTCTTC
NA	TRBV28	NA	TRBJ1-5	CASTLRGHSNQPQHF	TGTGCCAGCACCCTCCGAGGGCACAGCAATCAGCCCCAGCATTTT
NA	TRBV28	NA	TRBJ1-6	CASSLQGSPLHF	TGTGCCAGCAGTTTACAGGGGTCACCCCTCCACTTT
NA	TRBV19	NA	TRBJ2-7	CASRSTITYEQYF	TGTGCCAGTAGGTCGACTATCACCTACGAGCAGTACTTC
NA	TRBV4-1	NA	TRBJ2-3	CASSQSGDTDTQYF	TGCGCCAGCAGCCAATCCGGGGACACAGATACGCAGTATTTT
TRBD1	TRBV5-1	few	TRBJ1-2	CASSPDRGEGYTF	TGCGCCAGCAGCCCTGACAGGGGCGAGGGCTACACCTTC
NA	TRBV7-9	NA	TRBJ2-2	CASSLTPNTGELFF	TGTGCCAGCAGCTTAACTCCTAACACCGGGGAGCTGTTTTTT
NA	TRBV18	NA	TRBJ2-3	CASSPRQEIFTDTQYF	TGTGCCAGCTCGCCTCGACAGGAGATATTCACAGATACGCAGTATTTT
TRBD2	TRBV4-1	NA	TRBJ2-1	CASSQKPGQLAGNNEQFF	TGCGCCAGCAGCCAAAAGCCGGGACAACTAGCGGGGAACAATGAGCAGTTCTTC
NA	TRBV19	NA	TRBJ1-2	CASSNHDREYGYTF	TGTGCCAGTAGTAATCACGACAGAGAGTATGGCTACACCTTC
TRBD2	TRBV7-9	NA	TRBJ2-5	CASSLPTLAGGLQETQYF	TGTGCCAGCAGCTTACCAACTCTAGCGGGGGGTCTGCAAGAGACCCAGTACTTC
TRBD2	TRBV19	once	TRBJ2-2	CASSIRLAGATGELFF	TGTGCCAGTAGTATCCGGCTAGCGGGAGCCACCGGGGAGCTGTTTTTT
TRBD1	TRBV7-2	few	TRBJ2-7	CASTQKSGGREQYF	TGTGCCAGCACCCAGAAATCAGGGGGTCGGGAGCAGTACTTC
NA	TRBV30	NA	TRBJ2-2	CAWTHPGAYTGELFF	TGTGCCTGGACCCATCCGGGAGCCTACACCGGGGAGCTGTTTTTT
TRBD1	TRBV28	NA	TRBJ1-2	CASSLPGQGYGYTF	TGTGCCAGCAGTTTGCCTGGACAGGGGTATGGCTACACCTTC
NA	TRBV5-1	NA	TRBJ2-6	CASNLGGPGANVLTF	TGCGCCAGCAATCTTGGAGGTCCTGGGGCCAACGTCCTGACTTTC
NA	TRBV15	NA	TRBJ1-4	CATSRGDNSWATNEKLFF	TGTGCCACCAGCAGAGGGGACAATAGTTGGGCAACTAATGAAAAACTGTTTTTT
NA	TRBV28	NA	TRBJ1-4	CASSLVKEDTRNEKLFF	TGTGCCAGCAGTTTAGTCAAAGAGGACACGAGAAATGAAAAACTGTTTTTT
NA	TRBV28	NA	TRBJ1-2	CASSFGGNNYGYTF	TGTGCCAGCAGTTTCGGGGGAAACAACTATGGCTACACCTTC
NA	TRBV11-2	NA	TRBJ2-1	CASSLSSQTEQFF	TGTGCCAGCAGCTTAAGCTCCCAAACGGAGCAGTTCTTC
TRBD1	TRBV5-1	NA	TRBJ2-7	CASSMGQPSYEQYF	TGCGCCAGCAGCATGGGACAGCCCTCCTACGAGCAGTACTTC
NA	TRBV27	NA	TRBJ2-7	CASSFGQGNEQYF	TGTGCCAGCAGTTTCGGGCAGGGCAACGAGCAGTACTTC
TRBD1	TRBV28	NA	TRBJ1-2	CASSPGQGWDYGYTF	TGTGCCAGCAGTCCCGGACAGGGATGGGACTATGGCTACACCTTC
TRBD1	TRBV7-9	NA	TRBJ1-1	CASSFSGTATTMNTEAFF	TGTGCCAGCAGCTTCTCCGGGACAGCCACTACTATGAACACTGAAGCTTTCTTT
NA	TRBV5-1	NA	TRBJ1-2	CASSLVMVSNYGYTF	TGCGCCAGCAGCTTGGTGATGGTTAGTAACTATGGCTACACCTTC
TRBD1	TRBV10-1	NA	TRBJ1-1	CASSPGTGATEAFF	TGCGCCAGCAGCCCAGGGACAGGTGCCACTGAAGCTTTCTTT
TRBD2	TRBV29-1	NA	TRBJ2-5	CSAASGGEETQYF	TGCAGCGCGGCTAGCGGGGGGGAAGAGACCCAGTACTTC
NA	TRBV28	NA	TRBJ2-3	CASSRLRGEGTDTQYF	TGTGCCAGCAGTCGCTTGCGCGGGGAGGGCACAGATACGCAGTATTTT
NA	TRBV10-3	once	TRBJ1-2	CAISESNGKAPYGEGYTF	TGTGCCATCAGTGAGTCGAACGGTAAAGCCCCCTATGGGGAGGGCTACACCTTC
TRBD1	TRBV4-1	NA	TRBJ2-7	CASSWTGEPYEQYF	TGCGCCAGCAGCTGGACAGGGGAACCCTACGAGCAGTACTTC
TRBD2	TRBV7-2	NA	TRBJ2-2	CASSLAFSSGGRNTGELFF	TGTGCCAGCAGCTTAGCGTTTTCTAGCGGGGGTCGGAACACCGGGGAGCTGTTTTTT
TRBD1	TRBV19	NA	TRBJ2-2	CASSPGTGDIGGELFF	TGTGCCAGTAGCCCCGGGACAGGTGATATAGGCGGGGAGCTGTTTTTT
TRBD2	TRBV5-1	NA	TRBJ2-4	CASSWARTSGVSSFKNIQYF	TGCGCCAGCAGCTGGGCTAGGACTAGCGGGGTCTCCTCGTTCAAAAACATTCAGTACTTC
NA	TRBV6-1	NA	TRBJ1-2	CASSEGSWDYGYTF	TGTGCCAGCAGTGAGGGCAGCTGGGACTATGGCTACACCTTC
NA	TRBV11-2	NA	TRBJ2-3	CASSLVSGGTDTQYF	TGTGCCAGCAGCTTAGTTTCGGGGGGCACAGATACGCAGTATTTT
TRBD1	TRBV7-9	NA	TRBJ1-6	CASSTTWDRGDNSPLHF	TGTGCCAGCAGCACCACATGGGACAGGGGTGACAATTCACCCCTCCACTTT
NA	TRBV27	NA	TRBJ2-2	CASSLSFFRNTGELFF	TGTGCCAGCAGTTTGAGTTTCTTCCGGAACACCGGGGAGCTGTTTTTT
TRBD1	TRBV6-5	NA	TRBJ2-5	CASSSWTGKSPETQYF	TGTGCCAGCAGTTCCTGGACAGGAAAGAGTCCGGAGACCCAGTACTTC